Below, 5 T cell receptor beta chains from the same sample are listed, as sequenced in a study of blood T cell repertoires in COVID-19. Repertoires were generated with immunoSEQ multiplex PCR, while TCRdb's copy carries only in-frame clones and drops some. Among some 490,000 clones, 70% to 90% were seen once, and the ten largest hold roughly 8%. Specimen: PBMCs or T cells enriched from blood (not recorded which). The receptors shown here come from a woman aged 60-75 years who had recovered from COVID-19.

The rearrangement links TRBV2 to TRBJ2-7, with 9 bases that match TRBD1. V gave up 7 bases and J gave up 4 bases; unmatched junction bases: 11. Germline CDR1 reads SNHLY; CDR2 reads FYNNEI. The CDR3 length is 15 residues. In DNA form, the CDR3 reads TGTGCCAGCACCGGATGGGGACAGGGAGGGTACGAGCAGTACTTC. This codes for CASTGWGQGGYEQYF.

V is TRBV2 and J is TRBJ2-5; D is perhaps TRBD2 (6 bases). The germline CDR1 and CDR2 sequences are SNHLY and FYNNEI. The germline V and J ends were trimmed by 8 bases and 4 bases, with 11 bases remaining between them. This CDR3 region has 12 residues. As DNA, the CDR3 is TGTGCCAGCTGGCGGGGAGGAGAGACCCAGTACTTC. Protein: CASWRGGETQYF. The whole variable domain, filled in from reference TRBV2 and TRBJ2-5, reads EPEVTQTPSHQVTQMGQEVILRCVPISNHLYFYWYRQILGQKVEFLVSFYNNEISEKSEIFDDQFSVERPDGSNFTLKIRSTKLEDSAMYFCASWRGGETQYFGPGTRLLVL.

The CDR3 reads CAAQQGSYGYTF. In DNA, the CDR3 is TGTGCCGCACAACAGGGGTCTTATGGCTACACCTTC. The chain is built from TRBV28 and TRBJ1-2, with 7 bases matching TRBD1. From germline, CDR1 is MDHEN and CDR2 SYDVKM. V gave up 11 bases and J gave up 5 bases; unmatched junction bases: 8. CDR3 length: 12 amino acids.

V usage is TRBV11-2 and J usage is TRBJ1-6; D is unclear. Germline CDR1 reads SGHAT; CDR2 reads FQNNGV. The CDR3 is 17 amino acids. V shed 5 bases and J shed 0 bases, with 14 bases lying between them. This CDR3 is CASSPRTGSSYNSPLHF. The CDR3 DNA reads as TGTGCCAGCAGCCCGCGGACCGGGAGCTCCTATAATTCACCCCTCCACTTT.

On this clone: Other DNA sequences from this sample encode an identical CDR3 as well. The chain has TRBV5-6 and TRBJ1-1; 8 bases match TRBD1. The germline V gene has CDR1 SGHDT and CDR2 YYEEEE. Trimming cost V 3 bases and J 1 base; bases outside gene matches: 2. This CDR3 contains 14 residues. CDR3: CASSSGTGNTEAFF. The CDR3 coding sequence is TGTGCCAGCAGCTCTGGGACAGGGAACACTGAAGCTTTCTTT.